A selection of T cell receptor beta chains follows, all from one sample in a study of shared clonotypes between healthy human individuals. Libraries were prepared by immunoSEQ multiplex PCR; TCRdb keeps only in-frame clonotypes and omits some of them. Among more than 2 million clones listed, 85% to 95% were seen once. The sequenced material came from naive CD8+ T cells sorted from blood. Every receptor here comes from a man younger than 30 in good health. Each CDR3 is given with its conserved first and last residue. The D gene is left open where the match is weak. Not all rows give a size; the values are once, few, many and, for expanded clones, a class.

clone size,V gene,J gene,D gene,CDR3 DNA,CDR3 protein
NA,TRBV7-9,TRBJ1-4,NA,TGTGCCAGCAGCTTAGTTGTGGGGGCAACTAATGAAAAACTGTTTTTT,CASSLVVGATNEKLFF
NA,TRBV27,TRBJ2-1,NA,TGTGCCAGCAGTCCCCACCCCAGCGATGAGCAGTTCTTC,CASSPHPSDEQFF
NA,TRBV9,TRBJ2-7,NA,TGTGCCAGCAGCTCAACGGGGGCCTACGAGCAGTACTTC,CASSSTGAYEQYF
NA,TRBV13,TRBJ2-3,NA,TGTGCCAGCAGCTTAGGCCGGGAAGCAGGTACGCAGTATTTT,CASSLGREAGTQYF
NA,TRBV12-5,TRBJ2-1,NA,TGTGCTAGTGGCCCTTCGACAAATGAGCAGTTCTTC,CASGPSTNEQFF
NA,TRBV7-9,TRBJ2-3,NA,TGTGCCAGCAGCTCGGCCAGGGTTAGCACAGATACGCAGTATTTT,CASSSARVSTDTQYF
NA,TRBV9,TRBJ1-1,NA,TGTGCCAGCAGCGTAGGGGGGAATGAAGCTTTCTTT,CASSVGGNEAFF
NA,TRBV21-1,TRBJ2-3,NA,TGTGCCAGCAGCAAGATTTCCCTGGACAAGTGCACAGATACGCAGTATTTT,CASSKISLDKCTDTQYF
NA,TRBV29-1,TRBJ2-3,NA,TGCAGCGTTGAAGCTTTCCGGGACCCACAAGGAGGAACCATAACAGATACGCAGTATTTT,CSVEAFRDPQGGTITDTQYF
NA,TRBV27,TRBJ1-2,NA,TGTGCCAGCAGTTTCGGCACTAACTATGGCTACACCTTC,CASSFGTNYGYTF
NA,TRBV19,TRBJ1-2,TRBD1,TGTGCCAGTAGCCTACAGGGGCCAGCTCCTTATGGCTACACCTTC,CASSLQGPAPYGYTF
once,TRBV6-6,TRBJ2-7,NA,TGTGCCAGCAGCATAAAGGACGAGCAGTACTTC,CASSIKDEQYF
few,TRBV30,TRBJ2-3,TRBD1,TGTGCATGGACAGGGGGCATTCTGGATACGCAGTATTTT,CAWTGGILDTQYF
NA,TRBV4-1,TRBJ1-5,NA,TGCGCCAGCAGCCAAGAAGCCTTTAGCAATCAGCCCCAGCATTTT,CASSQEAFSNQPQHF
NA,TRBV4-1,TRBJ2-7,NA,TGCGCCAGCAGCCAAGTTCAGGCCTACGAGCAGTACTTC,CASSQVQAYEQYF
NA,TRBV4-1,TRBJ2-7,NA,TGCGCCAGCAGCCCCAGACAGGATACCTACGAGCAGTACTTC,CASSPRQDTYEQYF